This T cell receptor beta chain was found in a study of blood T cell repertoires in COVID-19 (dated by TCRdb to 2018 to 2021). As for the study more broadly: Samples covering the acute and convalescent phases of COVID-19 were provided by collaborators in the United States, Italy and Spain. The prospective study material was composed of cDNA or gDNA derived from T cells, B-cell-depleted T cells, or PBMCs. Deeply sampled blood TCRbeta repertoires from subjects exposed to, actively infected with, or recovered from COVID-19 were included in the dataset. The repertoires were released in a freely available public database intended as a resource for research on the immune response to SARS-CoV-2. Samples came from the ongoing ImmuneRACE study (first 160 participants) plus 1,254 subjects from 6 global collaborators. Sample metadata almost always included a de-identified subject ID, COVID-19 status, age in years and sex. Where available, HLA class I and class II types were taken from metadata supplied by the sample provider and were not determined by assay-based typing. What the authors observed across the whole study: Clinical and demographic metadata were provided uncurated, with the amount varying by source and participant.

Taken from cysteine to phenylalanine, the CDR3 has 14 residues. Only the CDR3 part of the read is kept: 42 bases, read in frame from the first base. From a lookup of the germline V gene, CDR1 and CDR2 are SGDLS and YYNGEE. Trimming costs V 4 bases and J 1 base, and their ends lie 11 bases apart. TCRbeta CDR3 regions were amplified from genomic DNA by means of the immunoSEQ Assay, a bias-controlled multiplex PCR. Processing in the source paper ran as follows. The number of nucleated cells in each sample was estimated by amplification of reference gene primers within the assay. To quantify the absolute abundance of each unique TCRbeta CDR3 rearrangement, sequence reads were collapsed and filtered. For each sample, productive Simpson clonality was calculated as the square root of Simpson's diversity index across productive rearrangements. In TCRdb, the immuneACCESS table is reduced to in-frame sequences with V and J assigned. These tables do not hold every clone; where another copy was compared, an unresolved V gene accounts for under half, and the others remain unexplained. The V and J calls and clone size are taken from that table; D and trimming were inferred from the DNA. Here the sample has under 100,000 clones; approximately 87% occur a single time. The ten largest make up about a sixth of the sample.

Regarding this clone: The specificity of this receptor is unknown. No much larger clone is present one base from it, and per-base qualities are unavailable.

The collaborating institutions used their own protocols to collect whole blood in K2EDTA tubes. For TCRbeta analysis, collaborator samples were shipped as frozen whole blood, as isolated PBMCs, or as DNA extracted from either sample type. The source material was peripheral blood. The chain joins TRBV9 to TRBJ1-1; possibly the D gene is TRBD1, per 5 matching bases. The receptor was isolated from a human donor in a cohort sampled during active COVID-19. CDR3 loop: CASSILTENTEAFF. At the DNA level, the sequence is TGTGCCAGCAGCATCCTGACAGAGAACACTGAAGCTTTCTTT. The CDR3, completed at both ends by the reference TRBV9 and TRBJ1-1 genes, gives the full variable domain DSGVTQTPKHLITATGQRVTLRCSPRSGDLSVYWYQQSLDQGLQFLIQYYNGEERAKGNILERFSAQQFPDLHSELNLSSLELGDSALYFCASSILTENTEAFFGQGTRLTVV.